Listed here are 17 T cell receptor beta chains from one sample, sequenced in a study of T cell repertoires in cytomegalovirus infection. MiXCR, run by TCRdb on the reads, gives a single entry per CDR3 protein. This table has about 600,000 distinct CDR3 sequences, about 24% appearing once. Sequences were obtained from CD8+ T cells from PBMCs. The receptors come from a human donor in good health (CMV status not recorded). Some clones in this sample may be carry-over from other donors' samples.

This chain connects TRBV5-5 to TRBJ1-6; D is ambiguous. Trimming removed 6 bases from V and 14 bases from J, with 15 bases in between. In germline, CDR1 is SGHKS, CDR2 YYEKEE (reference sequence). The CDR3 spans 12 residues. CDR3 in amino acids: CASIGIERTLHF. CDR3 nucleotide sequence: TGTGCCAGCATCGGGATCGAAAGGACCCTCCACTTT.

V is TRBV12-3 or TRBV12-4 and J is TRBJ2-7, with no clear D. The CDR3 runs to 12 residues. V was shortened by 6 bases and J by 5 bases, with 11 bases between the two germline ends. This chain's CDR3 is CASRGSGHEQYF. The DNA of the CDR3 is TGTGCCAGCAGGGGATCTGGCCACGAGCAGTACTTC.

This clonotype was observed at least ten times. This chain links TRBV28 with TRBJ1-5, with D unresolved. The CDR3 extends over 17 amino acids. The germline CDR1 and CDR2 sequences are MDHEN and SYDVKM. The V end lost 3 bases, the J end lost 2 bases, and 17 bases lay between the germline ends. CDR3 DNA sequence: TGTGCCAGCAGTTTTAGTCTGGGGAATGTGGGCAATCAGCCCCAGCATTTT. This encodes CASSFSLGNVGNQPQHF.

In DNA form, the CDR3 reads TGTGCCAGCAGTGAAGCATCCGCCCCGGAATCGGGCTACACCTTC. It encodes CASSEASAPESGYTF. This chain connects TRBV6-1 to TRBJ1-2, with D uncertain. The germline V gene has CDR1 MNHNS and CDR2 SASEGT. Deletions cut 0 bases from V and 8 bases from J, with 16 bases between. The CDR3 totals 15 residues.

This clonotype has at least ten counts. The chain joins TRBV6-6 to TRBJ2-7, with D possibly being TRBD1 or TRBD2 (5 bases each). V dropped 5 bases and J dropped 3 bases, with 11 bases sitting between them. The CDR3 totals 13 residues. Germline loops: CDR1 MNHNY, CDR2 SVGAGI (reference sequence). CDR3 in DNA: TGTGCCAGCAGTCTGGGACCGAACTACGAGCAGTACGTC. Translation gives CASSLGPNYEQYV.

This sequence joins TRBV27 and TRBJ2-1; 10 nucleotides agree with TRBD2. V lost 0 bases, J lost 6 bases, and 2 bases stayed unmatched. Germline assignment: CDR1 MNHEY and CDR2 SMNVEV (reference sequence). The CDR3 contains 15 residues. The CDR3 here is CASSLSASGGNEQFF. In DNA form, the CDR3 reads TGTGCCAGCAGTTTATCGGCTAGCGGGGGCAATGAGCAGTTCTTC.

The V and J genes are TRBV6-1 and TRBJ2-7, with 7 positions matching TRBD1. Germline V gives CDR1 MNHNS, CDR2 SASEGT. This CDR3 is 15 amino acids long. V lost 6 bases to trimming and J lost 0 bases; unmatched junction nucleotides: 8. DNA of the CDR3: TGTGCCAGCAGCACACAGGGGTATACCTCCTACGAGCAGTACTTC. Translated, it gives CASSTQGYTSYEQYF.

The table lists this clonotype with a few counts. V gene TRBV5-1 combines with J gene TRBJ2-7; tentatively, D is TRBD1 (7 bases). Germline lookup yields CDR1 SGHRS and CDR2 YFSETQ. V gave up 4 bases and J gave up 5 bases, with 16 bases separating them. The CDR3 is made up of 14 amino acids. This chain's CDR3 is CASSARQGLDEQYF. The DNA of the CDR3 is TGCGCCAGCAGCGCCAGACAGGGACTGGACGAGCAGTACTTC. Drawing the rest from reference TRBV5-1 and TRBJ2-7, the complete variable domain is KAGVTQTPRYLIKTRGQQVTLSCSPISGHRSVSWYQQTPGQGLQFLFEYFSETQRNKGNFPGRFSGRQFSNSRSEMNVSTLELGDSALYLCASSARQGLDEQYFGPGTRLTVT.

Ten or more counts support this clonotype. The chain couples TRBV7-2 to TRBJ2-7, with D maybe TRBD1 (6 bases). The CDR3 runs to 13 residues. Per germline, CDR1 SGHTA and CDR2 FQGNSA. Trimming stripped 3 bases from V and 6 bases from J, with 12 bases between. As DNA, the CDR3 is TGTGCCAGCAGCTTCGTACGAGGGGGCGAGCAGTACGTC. This codes for CASSFVRGGEQYV.

This clonotype was detected once. This may come from a read error, since a much larger clone is one base off. The V and J genes are TRBV28 and TRBJ1-6, with D unresolved. Germline CDR1 reads MDHEN; CDR2 reads SYDVKM. This CDR3 has 13 amino acids. CDR3 protein: CAGSALVNSPLHF. The CDR3 DNA is TGTGCCGGCAGTGCCCTAGTAAATTCACCCCTCCACTTT. Filled out from reference TRBV28 and TRBJ1-6, the complete variable domain reads DVKVTQSSRYLVKRTGEKVFLECVQDMDHENMFWYRQDPGLGLRLIYFSYDVKMKEKGDIPEGYSVSREKKERFSLILESASTNQTSMYLCAGSALVNSPLHFGNGTRLTVT.

This clonotype was seen only once. This chain uses TRBV20-1 with TRBJ2-7; possible D gene TRBD1, 6 bases. Between the trimmed V and J ends, which lost 0 bases and 0 bases, there was a span of 15 bases. The CDR3 spans 16 residues. Looked up from germline, CDR1 is DFQATT and CDR2 is SNEGSKA (reference sequence). DNA for the CDR3: TGCAGTGCTAGAGATCGATACTACAGGGCCTCCTACGAGCAGTACTTC. Translating gives CSARDRYYRASYEQYF.

The chain couples TRBV7-8 to TRBJ1-2, with 7 positions matching TRBD1. This CDR3 has 15 residues. Germline lookup yields CDR1 SGHVS and CDR2 FQNEAQ. V lost 4 bases to trimming and J lost 2 bases; unmatched junction nucleotides: 7. The CDR3 DNA reads TGTGCCAGCAGCTCCAGGGGGGATTCCAACTATGGCTACACCTTC. This codes for CASSSRGDSNYGYTF. The full variable domain, with the rest looked up from reference TRBV7-8 and TRBJ1-2, is GAGVSQSPRYKVAKRGQDVALRCDPISGHVSLFWYQQALGQGPEFLTYFQNEAQLDKSGLPSDRFFAERPEGSVSTLKIQRTQQEDSAVYLCASSSRGDSNYGYTFGSGTRLTVV.

The rearrangement joins TRBV12-3 or TRBV12-4 to TRBJ2-2; D ambiguous. V was pared by 3 bases and J by 1 base, with 6 bases between. The CDR3 runs to 14 residues. The CDR3 region is CASSFTVNTGELFF. CDR3 in DNA: TGTGCCAGCAGTTTTACAGTGAACACCGGGGAGCTGTTTTTT.

As for this clonotype: Mismatch with germline at one junction end may stem from a read error. The V and J genes are TRBV7-9 and TRBJ2-1; the D gene is possibly TRBD1 (5 bases). The V gene's germline CDR1 is SEHNR and CDR2 FQNEAQ (reference sequence). The CDR3 has 12 amino acids. The CDR3 here is CASSLAQGQPYF. The DNA for the CDR3 is TGTGCCAGCAGCTTAGCGCAGGGCCAGCCCTACTTC. The full variable domain, rest sourced from reference TRBV7-9 and TRBJ2-1, is DTGVSQNPRHKITKRGQNVTFRCDPISEHNRLYWYRQTLGQGPEFLTYFQNEAQLEKSRLLSDRFSAERPKGSFSTLEIQRTEQGDSAMYLCASSLAQGQPYFGPGTRLTVL.

This clonotype was seen more than once but under ten times. The V call is TRBV19, the J call TRBJ2-5; either TRBD1 or TRBD2 may fit D (5 bases each). This CDR3 has 13 residues. Germline V gene sequence: CDR1 LNHDA, CDR2 SQIVND (reference sequence). Trimming left V 6 bases short and J 5 bases short, with 13 bases between. CDR3 in DNA: TGTGCCAGTAGGCGGTGGGACGGGGAGACCCAGTACTTC. It codes for CASRRWDGETQYF.

This clonotype appeared many times. The rearrangement joins TRBV7-6 to TRBJ2-5; a weak D match, TRBD1 (6 bases). CDR3 size: 16 residues. V was clipped by 3 bases and J by 2 bases, with 16 bases between them. Germline V gene data show CDR1 as SGHVS and CDR2 as FNYEAQ. CDR3 in DNA: TGTGCCAGCAGCTTTAATCCTTCCGGACAGCAAGAGACCCAGTACTTC. Translation: CASSFNPSGQQETQYF. Drawing the rest from reference TRBV7-6 and TRBJ2-5, the complete variable domain is GAGVSQSPRYKVTKRGQDVALRCDPISGHVSLYWYRQALGQGPEFLTYFNYEAQQDKSGLPNDRFSAERPEGSISTLTIQRTEQRDSAMYRCASSFNPSGQQETQYFGPGTRLLVL.

This clonotype was found a few times. The J gene is TRBJ2-1, the V gene TRBV7-9; 9 nucleotides line up with TRBD1. The J segment lost 5 bases and the V segment lost 5 bases, leaving 4 bases of the junction unmatched. The CDR3 is made up of 14 amino acids. CDR1 and CDR2 from the germline V gene are SEHNR and FQNEAQ (reference sequence). CDR3 sequence reads: CASSGQGFNNEQFF. The CDR3 coding sequence is TGTGCCAGCAGCGGACAGGGGTTCAACAATGAGCAGTTCTTC.